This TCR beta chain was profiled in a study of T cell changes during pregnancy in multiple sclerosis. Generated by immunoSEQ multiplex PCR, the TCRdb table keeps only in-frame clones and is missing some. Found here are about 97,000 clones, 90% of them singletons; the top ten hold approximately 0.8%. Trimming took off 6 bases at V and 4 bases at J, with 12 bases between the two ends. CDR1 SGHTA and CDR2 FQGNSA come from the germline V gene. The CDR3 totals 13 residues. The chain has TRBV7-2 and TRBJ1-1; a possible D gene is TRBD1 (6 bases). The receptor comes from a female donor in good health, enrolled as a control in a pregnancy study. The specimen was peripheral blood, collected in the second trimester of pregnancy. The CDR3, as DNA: TGTGCCAGCAGGGGGACATGGGCCACTGAAGCTTTCTTT. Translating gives CASRGTWATEAFF.